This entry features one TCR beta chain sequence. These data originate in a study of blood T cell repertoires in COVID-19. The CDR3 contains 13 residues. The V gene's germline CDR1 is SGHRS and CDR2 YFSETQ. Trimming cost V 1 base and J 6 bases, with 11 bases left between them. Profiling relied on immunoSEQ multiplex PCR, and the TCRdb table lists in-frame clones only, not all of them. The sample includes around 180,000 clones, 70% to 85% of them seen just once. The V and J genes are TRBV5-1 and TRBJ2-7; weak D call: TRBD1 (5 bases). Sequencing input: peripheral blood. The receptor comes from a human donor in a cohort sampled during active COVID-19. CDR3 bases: TGCGCCAGCAGCTTGCATCAGGGCGGCGAGCAGTACTTC. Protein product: CASSLHQGGEQYF.